A single sample is the source of the 2 T cell receptor beta chains below, sequenced in a study of T-cell reconstitution after alpha-beta-depleted transplantation in children. Using unique molecular identifiers, the investigators prepared the TCRbeta library. TCRdb ran MiXCR on the PCR reads and lists one entry per CDR3 protein. Here the sample spans about 370,000 distinct CDR3 sequences, around 20% being singletons. The sequencing here drew on PBMCs from the stem cell graft donor, taken from the stem cell graft. The receptors derive from a human donor who donated a stem cell graft to a child with acute myeloid leukemia.

CDR3 amino acids: CASSLRLTSYEQYF. Here the CDR3 DNA reads TGTGCCAGCAGTTTACGACTAACTTCCTACGAGCAGTACTTC. The chain combines TRBV27 with TRBJ2-7, with D possibly matching TRBD2 (5 bases). This CDR3 spans 14 amino acids. The germline CDR1 and CDR2 sequences are MNHEY and SMNVEV (reference sequence). V was trimmed by 2 bases and J by 1 base, leaving 9 bases between them.

This clonotype was detected many times. The V gene is TRBV20-1, the J gene TRBJ1-2; unclear D gene. Germline V gives CDR1 DFQATT, CDR2 SNEGSKA (reference sequence). Trimming stripped 6 bases from V and 4 bases from J, with 12 bases between. This CDR3 spans 12 amino acids. In DNA, the CDR3 is TGCAGTGCCGCTGACCGGCTCTATGGCTACACCTTC. Translating it yields CSAADRLYGYTF.